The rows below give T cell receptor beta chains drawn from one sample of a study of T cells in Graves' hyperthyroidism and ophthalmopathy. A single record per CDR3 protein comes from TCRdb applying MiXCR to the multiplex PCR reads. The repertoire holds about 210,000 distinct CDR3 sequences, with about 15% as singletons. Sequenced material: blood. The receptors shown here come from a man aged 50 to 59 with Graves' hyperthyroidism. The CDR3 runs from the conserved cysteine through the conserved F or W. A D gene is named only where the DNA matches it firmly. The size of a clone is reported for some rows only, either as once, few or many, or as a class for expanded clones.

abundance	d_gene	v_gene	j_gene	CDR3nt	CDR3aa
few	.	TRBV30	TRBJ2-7	TGTGCCTGGAGTTATGAGGCGAGATACCCCTACGAGCAGTACTTC	CAWSYEARYPYEQYF
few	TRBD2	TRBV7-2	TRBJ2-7	TGTGCCAGCAGCTTAGCCGCTAGCGGGGGATTTTCCTACGAGCAGTACTTC	CASSLAASGGFSYEQYF
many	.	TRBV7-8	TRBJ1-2	TGTGCCAGCAGCAAAAACGGGGGCTATGGCTACACCTTC	CASSKNGGYGYTF
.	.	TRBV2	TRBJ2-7	TGTGCCAGCAGTGAAGAGTGGGAGCAGTACTTC	CASSEEWEQYF
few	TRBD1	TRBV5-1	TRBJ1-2	TGCGCCAGCTCGGAGGGACAGGGGGCTCGGGGCTACACCTTC	CASSEGQGARGYTF
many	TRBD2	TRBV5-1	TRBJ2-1	TGCGCCAGCAGCTGGGGACTAGCGGGAGGAGCCTACAATGAGCAGTTCTTC	CASSWGLAGGAYNEQFF
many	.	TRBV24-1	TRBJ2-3	TGTGCCACCAGTGACCGGACGGGAGCAGATACGCAGTATTTT	CATSDRTGADTQYF
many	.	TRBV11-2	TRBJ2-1	TGTGCCAGCAGCTTAGATGGGGGTTACAATGAGCAGTTCTTC	CASSLDGGYNEQFF
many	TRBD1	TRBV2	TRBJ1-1	TGTGCCAGCAGACAGGGGATGAGAGCTTTCTTT	CASRQGMRAFF
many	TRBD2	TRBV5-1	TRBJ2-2	TGCGCCAGCAGCTCCCCACTAGCGGGAGTTGCCGGGGAGCTGTTTTTT	CASSSPLAGVAGELFF
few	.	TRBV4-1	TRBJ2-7	TGCGCCAGCAGCCAAGATGACCCAGGATCCTACGAGCAGTACTTC	CASSQDDPGSYEQYF
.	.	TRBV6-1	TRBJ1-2	TGTGCCAGCAGTCCAGACCACTATGGCTACACCTTC	CASSPDHYGYTF
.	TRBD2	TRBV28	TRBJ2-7	TGTGCCAGCTCGCTTCTAGCGGGAGGGAATGCTCCCTACGAGCAGTACTTC	CASSLLAGGNAPYEQYF
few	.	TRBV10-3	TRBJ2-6	TGTGCCATCAGTGAAGACCTTGGGGGGGCCAACGTCCTGACTTTC	CAISEDLGGANVLTF
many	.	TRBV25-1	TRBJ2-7	TGTGCCAGCAGGAAAGAGGGCTCCTACGAGCAGTACTTC	CASRKEGSYEQYF
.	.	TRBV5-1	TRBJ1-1	TGCGCCAGCAGCTTGAGGGGGGACCTCTTGAACACTGAAGCTTTCTTT	CASSLRGDLLNTEAFF
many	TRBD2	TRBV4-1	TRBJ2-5	TGCGCCAGCAGCTTACGGACTAGCGGTCAAGAGACCCAGTACTTC	CASSLRTSGQETQYF
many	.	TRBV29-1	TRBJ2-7	TGCAGCGTCGCGAACAGGGTTGGCCACGAGCAGTACTTC	CSVANRVGHEQYF
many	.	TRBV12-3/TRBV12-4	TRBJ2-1	TGTGCCAGCAGTTTTGAGGGACCCTATGATGAGCAGTTCTTC	CASSFEGPYDEQFF
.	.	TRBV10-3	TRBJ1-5	TGTGCCATCAGTCAGGCCCCATATAGCAATCAGCCCCAGCATTTT	CAISQAPYSNQPQHF
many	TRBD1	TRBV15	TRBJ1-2	TGTGCCACCAGCATTGGGACAGGGGATGGCTACACCTTC	CATSIGTGDGYTF